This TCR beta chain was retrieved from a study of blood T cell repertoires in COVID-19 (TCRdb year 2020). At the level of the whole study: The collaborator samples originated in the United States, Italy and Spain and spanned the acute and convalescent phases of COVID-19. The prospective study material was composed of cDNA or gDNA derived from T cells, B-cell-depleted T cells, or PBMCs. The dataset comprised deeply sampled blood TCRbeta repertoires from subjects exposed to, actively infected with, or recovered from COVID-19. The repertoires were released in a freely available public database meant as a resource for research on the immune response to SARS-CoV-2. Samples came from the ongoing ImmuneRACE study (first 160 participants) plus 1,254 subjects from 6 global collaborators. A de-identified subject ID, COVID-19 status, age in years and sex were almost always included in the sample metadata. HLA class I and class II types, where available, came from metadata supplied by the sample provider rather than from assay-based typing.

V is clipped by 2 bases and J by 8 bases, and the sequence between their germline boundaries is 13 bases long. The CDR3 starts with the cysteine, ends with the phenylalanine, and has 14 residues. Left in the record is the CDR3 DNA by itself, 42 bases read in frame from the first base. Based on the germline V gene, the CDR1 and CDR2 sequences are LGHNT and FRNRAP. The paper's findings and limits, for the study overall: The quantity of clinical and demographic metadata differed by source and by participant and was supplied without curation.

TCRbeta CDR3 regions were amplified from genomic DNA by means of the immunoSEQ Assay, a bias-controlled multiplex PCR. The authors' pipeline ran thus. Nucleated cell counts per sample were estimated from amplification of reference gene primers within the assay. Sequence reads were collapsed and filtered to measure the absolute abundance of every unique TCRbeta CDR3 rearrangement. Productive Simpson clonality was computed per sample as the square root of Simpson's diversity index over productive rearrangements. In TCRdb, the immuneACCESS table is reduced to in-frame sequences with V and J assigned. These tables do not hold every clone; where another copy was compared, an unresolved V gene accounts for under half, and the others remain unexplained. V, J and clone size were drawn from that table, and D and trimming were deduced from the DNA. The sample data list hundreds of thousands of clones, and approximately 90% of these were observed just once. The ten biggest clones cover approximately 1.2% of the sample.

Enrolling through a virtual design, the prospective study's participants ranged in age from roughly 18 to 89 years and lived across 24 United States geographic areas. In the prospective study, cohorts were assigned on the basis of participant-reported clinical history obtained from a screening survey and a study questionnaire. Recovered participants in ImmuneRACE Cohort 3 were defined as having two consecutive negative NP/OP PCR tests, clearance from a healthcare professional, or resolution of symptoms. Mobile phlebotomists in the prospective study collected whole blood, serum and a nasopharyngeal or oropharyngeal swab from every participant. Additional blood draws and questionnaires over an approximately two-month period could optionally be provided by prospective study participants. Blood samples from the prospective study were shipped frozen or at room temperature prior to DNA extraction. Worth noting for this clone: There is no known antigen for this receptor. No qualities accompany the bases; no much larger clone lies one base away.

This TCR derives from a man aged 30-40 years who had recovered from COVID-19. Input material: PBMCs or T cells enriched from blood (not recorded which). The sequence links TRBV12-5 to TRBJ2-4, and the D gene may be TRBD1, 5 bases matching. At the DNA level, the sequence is TGTGCTAGTGGTTTGCCTATCGAAGGGGACATTCAGTACTTC. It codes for CASGLPIEGDIQYF.